This TCR beta chain was captured in a study of blood T cell repertoires in COVID-19. About the research overall: Italy, Spain and the United States were the sources of the convalescent and acute COVID-19 samples. PBMCs, B-cell-depleted T cells, or T cells were the source of the cDNA or gDNA that made up the material.

Authors' methods: For nucleated cells, counts were estimated from reference gene primer amplification. This table comes from immunoSEQ multiplex PCR, and its TCRdb copy is limited to in-frame clones, with some not included. The DNA gave D and trimming, while V, J and clone size come from that table. The sample has 230,000 or so clones; 80% are singletons. CDR1 WSHSY and CDR2 SAAADI come from the germline V gene. This CDR3 is built from 15 residues. Trimming took 6 bases from V and 4 from J, leaving 17 bases between them. The clonotype was recovered from a human donor in a cohort sampled during active COVID-19. The genes are TRBV10-2 and TRBJ2-3; D gene unclear. The sample comprised peripheral blood. In nucleotides, the CDR3 is TGCGCCAGCAGGGCCGGGTTCCTAAATCCAGATACGCAGTATTTT. As protein: CASRAGFLNPDTQYF.